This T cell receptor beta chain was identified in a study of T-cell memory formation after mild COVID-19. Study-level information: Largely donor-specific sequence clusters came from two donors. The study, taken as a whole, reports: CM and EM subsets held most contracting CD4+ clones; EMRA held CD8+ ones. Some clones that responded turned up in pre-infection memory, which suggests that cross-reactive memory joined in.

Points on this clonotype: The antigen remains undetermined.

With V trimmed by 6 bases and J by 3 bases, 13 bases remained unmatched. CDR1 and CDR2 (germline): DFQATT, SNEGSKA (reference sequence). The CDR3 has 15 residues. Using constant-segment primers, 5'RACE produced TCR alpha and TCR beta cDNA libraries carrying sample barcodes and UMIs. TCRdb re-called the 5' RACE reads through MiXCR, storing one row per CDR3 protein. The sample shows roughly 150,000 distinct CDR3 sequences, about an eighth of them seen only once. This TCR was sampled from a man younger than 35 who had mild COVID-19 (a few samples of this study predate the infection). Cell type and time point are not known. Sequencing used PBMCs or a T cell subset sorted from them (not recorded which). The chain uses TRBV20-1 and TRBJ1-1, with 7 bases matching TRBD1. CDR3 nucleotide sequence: TGCAGTGCAGGAGGAAGACAGGGATTTGACACTGAAGCTTTCTTT. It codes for CSAGGRQGFDTEAFF.